Following are 22 T cell receptor beta chains from one sample sequenced in a study of blood T cell repertoires in COVID-19 (dated by TCRdb to about 2020). Library prep was done by the immunoSEQ multiplex PCR assay. TCRdb retrieved this table from immuneACCESS and kept in-frame rearrangements only. Not all clones are present; in checked studies, unresolved V genes account for under half, and no reason is known for the remainder. The sample contains 230,000 or so clones, 88% of them found a single time. The top ten clones comprise roughly 2.5% of the sample. Source material: PBMCs or T cells enriched from blood (not recorded which). These receptor sequences come from a woman in her twenties or thirties who had recovered from COVID-19.

The chain joins TRBV4-2 to TRBJ2-7; TRBD1 agrees at 9 bases. Germline-derived CDR1 and CDR2 are LGHNA and YNFKEQ. The trim removed 1 base at V and 3 bases at J, leaving 7 bases unmatched. The CDR3 has 16 residues. As DNA, the CDR3 is TGTGCCAGCAGCCAAGCAACCGGGACAGGGAGCTACGAGCAGTACTTC. It translates to CASSQATGTGSYEQYF.

The chain carries TRBV6-6 and TRBJ1-3; TRBD1 agrees at 9 bases. The CDR3 extends over 16 amino acids. CDR1 MNHNY and CDR2 SVGAGI come from the germline V gene (reference sequence). V dropped 0 bases and J dropped 4; count of bases not matched to a gene: 4. The CDR3 region is CASSYSRTGVGNTIYF. CDR3 nucleotide sequence: TGTGCCAGCAGTTACTCGAGGACAGGGGTCGGAAACACCATATATTTT.

The chain employs TRBV7-6 and TRBJ1-1; D uncertain. Trimming pared 6 bases from V and 1 base from J, leaving 9 bases between. This CDR3 spans 13 amino acids. From germline, CDR1 is SGHVS and CDR2 FNYEAQ. CDR3 nucleotides: TGTGCCAGCAGTATTACAGCGAACACTGAAGCTTTCTTT. Its translation is CASSITANTEAFF.

The gene calls are TRBV6-2 or TRBV6-3 and TRBJ1-6; D unclear. The CDR3 spans 12 residues. Germline V lookup: CDR1 MNHEY, CDR2 SVGEGT. The V end lost 3 bases, the J end lost 10 bases, and 7 bases lay between the germline ends. CDR3 DNA sequence: TGTGCCAGCAGTTATCAGAGGTCACCCCTCCACTTT. Its protein product is CASSYQRSPLHF.

The rearrangement joins TRBV4-3 to TRBJ2-7; 7 nucleotides match TRBD1. V trimming: 0 bases; J trimming: 1 base; junction bases outside the gene matches: 3. CDR1 is LGHNA and CDR2 is YSLEER in the germline V gene. The CDR3 is 15 amino acids. The chain's CDR3 is CASSQDRDRSYEQYF. The CDR3 DNA sequence: TGCGCCAGCAGCCAAGATCGGGACAGATCCTACGAGCAGTACTTC.

This rearrangement joins TRBV6-1 to TRBJ2-1; 10 bases line up with TRBD2. The CDR3 contains 15 residues. J lost 8 bases, V lost 2 bases, and 6 bases had no gene match. Germline V CDR1 and CDR2: MNHNS, SASEGT. CDR3 sequence: CASSELAGVADEQFF. The CDR3 bases are TGTGCCAGCAGTGAACTAGCGGGGGTCGCGGATGAGCAGTTCTTC.

The V and J genes are TRBV19 and TRBJ2-2; D may be TRBD1 (5 bases). V was shortened by 5 bases and J by 5 bases, with 9 bases between the two germline ends. Germline values: CDR1 LNHDA, CDR2 SQIVND (reference sequence). The CDR3 consists of 13 residues. The DNA of the CDR3 is TGTGCCAGTAGTCAGACAGAAACCGGGGAGCTGTTTTTT. Translated: CASSQTETGELFF.

V and J are TRBV9 and TRBJ2-7, with 8 bases aligning to TRBD1. The V segment lost 2 bases and the J segment 1 base; nucleotides outside the gene matches: 8. CDR1 is SGDLS and CDR2 is YYNGEE in the germline V gene. This CDR3 is 16 amino acids long. The CDR3 region has the DNA TGTGCCAGCAGCGTTCGGGGGACAGGTTTATCCTACGAGCAGTACTTC. Its translation is CASSVRGTGLSYEQYF.

The chain links TRBV18 to TRBJ1-1; perhaps TRBD1 as D (5 bases). From germline, CDR1 is KGHSH and CDR2 LQKENI. The CDR3 covers 15 residues. The V end was cut by 0 bases, the J end by 3 bases, with 11 bases between. The CDR3 DNA reads as TGTGCCAGCTCACCACCAGGTGGGGCGGACACTGAAGCTTTCTTT. It is translated as CASSPPGGADTEAFF.

The gene calls are TRBV4-3 and TRBJ2-7; TRBD2 agrees at 8 bases. The ends lost 5 bases at V and 4 bases at J; junction bases unmatched: 10. The length of the CDR3 is 15 residues. CDR1 is LGHNA, CDR2 YSLEER, per germline. CDR3 nucleotides: TGCGCCAGCAGCGAGGGACGGGGGGGCCTATACGAGCAGTACTTC. It translates to CASSEGRGGLYEQYF.

The CDR3 protein is CASSRARGDRRGGVGHEQYF. The CDR3 DNA reads TGTGCCAGCAGCCGAGCCAGGGGGGATCGGCGGGGGGGCGTGGGACACGAGCAGTACTTC. The chain couples TRBV4-2 to TRBJ2-7; 9 bases agree with TRBD2. Germline V lookup: CDR1 LGHNA, CDR2 YNFKEQ. The CDR3 is made up of 20 amino acids. Trimming cost V 4 bases and J 5 bases; bases outside gene matches: 24.

This clone was counted only a few times. The chain is built from TRBV2 and TRBJ1-5; 7 bases are a match to TRBD1. V dropped 7 bases and J dropped 6; count of bases not matched to a gene: 6. The CDR3 loop spans 13 amino acids. In germline, CDR1 is SNHLY, CDR2 FYNNEI. CDR3 coding DNA: TGTGCCAGCAATACAGGGGTCAGTCAGCCCCAGCATTTT. Translating gives CASNTGVSQPQHF.

The genes are TRBV2 and TRBJ1-2; 7 nucleotides line up with TRBD1. The CDR3 contains 12 residues. Germline V CDR1 and CDR2: SNHLY, FYNNEI. V trimming: 5 bases; J trimming: 4 bases; junction bases outside the gene matches: 1. CDR3 residues: CASSPGGYGYTF. For the CDR3, the DNA is TGTGCCAGCAGTCCAGGGGGCTATGGCTACACCTTC.

The chain carries TRBV5-1 and TRBJ1-1; 7 nucleotides agree with TRBD1. This CDR3 contains 14 residues. V shed 4 bases and J 3 bases; nucleotides not matched to a gene: 6. Per the germline V gene, CDR1 is SGHRS and CDR2 is YFSETQ. The CDR3 region has the DNA TGCGCCAGCAGCCCGACAGGGCCCCACACTGAAGCTTTCTTT. Its protein is CASSPTGPHTEAFF.

J is TRBJ2-5 and V is TRBV21-1; no check of the table's D call, TRBD1, against the DNA was made. TRBV21-1 is reported as a pseudogene. The CDR3 is 16 amino acids. CDR3 DNA sequence: TGTGCCAGCAGCAAAGAGTACTCGGACAGGGCAAAGACCCAGTACTTC. Its protein is CASSKEYSDRAKTQYF.

The chain recombines TRBV13 with TRBJ2-1, with 13 bases identical to TRBD2. The CDR3 loop spans 14 amino acids. Per the germline V gene, CDR1 is PRHDT and CDR2 is FYEKMQ (reference sequence). The V gene end was trimmed by 5 bases and the J gene end by 12 bases; junction bases not matched to a gene: 7. CDR3 sequence: CASSLGTSGVGQFF. The CDR3 DNA reads as TGTGCCAGCAGCCTGGGGACTAGCGGGGTCGGGCAGTTCTTC.

This chain uses TRBV11-1 with TRBJ2-5; D ambiguous. The CDR3 extends over 15 amino acids. Germline V gene lookup returns CDR1 SGHAT and CDR2 FQDESV (reference sequence). V was cut by 5 bases and J by 1 base, with 14 bases left in between. The DNA of the CDR3 is TGTGCCAGCAGCCCCCAAAACATGCCCCAAGAGACCCAGTACTTC. Translating it yields CASSPQNMPQETQYF.

The genes are TRBV19 and TRBJ1-1, with D possibly being TRBD1 (6 bases). Germline V gives CDR1 LNHDA, CDR2 SQIVND (reference sequence). The V end lost 5 bases, the J end lost 5 bases, and 12 bases lay between the germline ends. The CDR3 loop spans 13 amino acids. CDR3 DNA sequence: TGTGCCAGTAGTTGGGGGGGCAGAACTGAAGCTTTCTTT. This encodes CASSWGGRTEAFF. The full variable domain, completed using reference TRBV19 and TRBJ1-1, is DGGITQSPKYLFRKEGQNVTLSCEQNLNHDAMYWYRQDPGQGLRLIYYSQIVNDFQKGDIAEGYSVSREKKESFPLTVTSAQKNPTAFYLCASSWGGRTEAFFGQGTRLTVV.

The CDR3 sequence: CASSLRPGGELFF. CDR3 nucleotides: TGTGCCAGCAGCTTAAGACCGGGCGGGGAGCTGTTTTTT. The J gene is TRBJ2-2, the V gene TRBV7-3; no clear D gene. V was pared by 1 base and J by 7 bases, with 7 bases between. Germline CDR1 SGHTA, CDR2 FQGTGA. The CDR3 spans 13 residues.

The chain recombines TRBV18 with TRBJ2-3, with 10 bases that match TRBD2. Trimming cost V 5 bases and J 0 bases; bases outside gene matches: 5. The CDR3 totals 16 residues. Germline CDR1 KGHSH, CDR2 LQKENI. The CDR3 loop reads CASSSLAGASTDTQYF. CDR3 nucleotide sequence: TGTGCCAGCTCATCCCTAGCGGGGGCCAGCACAGATACGCAGTATTTT. Full variable domain (outside the CDR3, taken from reference TRBV18 and TRBJ2-3): NAGVMQNPRHLVRRRGQEARLRCSPMKGHSHVYWYRQLPEEGLKFMVYLQKENIIDESGMPKERFSAEFPKEGPSILRIQQVVRGDSAAYFCASSSLAGASTDTQYFGPGTRLTVL.

This clone has only one observation. This chain joins TRBV4-1 and TRBJ1-5, with D possibly being TRBD1 (6 bases). V lost 4 bases and J 4 bases, leaving 14 bases between the germline ends. Per the germline V gene, CDR1 is MGHRA and CDR2 is YSYEKL. This CDR3 is 15 amino acids long. The CDR3 region has the DNA TGCGCCAGCAGCCGCACCGGACAGCTTAATCAGCCCCAGCATTTT. It encodes CASSRTGQLNQPQHF.

This sequence joins TRBV12-5 and TRBJ2-2; perhaps TRBD2 as D (6 bases). Trimming removed 2 bases at V and 1 base at J, with 14 bases between. CDR3 length: 17 amino acids. CDR1 and CDR2 from the germline V gene are LGHNT and FRNRAP. In DNA, the CDR3 is TGTGCTAGTGGTTTGCCCCGGGGGACCCAGAACACCGGGGAGCTGTTTTTT. Protein: CASGLPRGTQNTGELFF. Variable domain in full (rest from reference TRBV12-5 and TRBJ2-2): DARVTQTPRHKVTEMGQEVTMRCQPILGHNTVFWYRQTMMQGLELLAYFRNRAPLDDSGMPKDRFSAEMPDATLATLKIQPSEPRDSAVYFCASGLPRGTQNTGELFFGEGSRLTVL.